The entry that follows covers one T cell receptor (beta chain) sequence. The antigen is unknown. Primers included in the PCR were 60 Vbeta and 13 Jbeta primers. TCRdb keeps only in-frame clones here, not all; method: immunoSEQ multiplex PCR. The sample has around 110,000 clones, nearly 75% seen once. The data belong to a study of cytomegalovirus exposure and HLA in healthy donors. From germline, CDR1 is GTSNPN and CDR2 SVGIG (reference sequence). The CDR3 has 14 residues. Trimming cost V 3 bases and J 4 bases, with 15 bases left between them. Study results and limitations: Later work associated fewer than 20,000 TCR beta sequences with HLA alleles at 0.05 false discovery rate. Later on, an analysis showed TCR association rates differing by HLA locus, with DRB1 the most and HLA-C the fewest. Follow-up analysis later connected one missense variant in DCLRE1C with trimming of TCR beta V- and J-genes.

This clonotype was sampled from a man aged 25-45 years in good health and CMV-seropositive. The chain recombines TRBV30 with TRBJ2-5; D perhaps matches TRBD2 (7 bases). The sample consisted of PBMCs. CDR3 protein: CAWRAGAGIETQYF. For the CDR3, the DNA is TGTGCCTGGAGGGCGGGGGCAGGGATAGAGACCCAGTACTTC.